This TCR beta chain was documented in a study of T cells after somatic rescue of genetic block. CDR3 size: 14 residues. Trimming cost V 6 bases and J 1 base, with 13 bases left between them. Germline V gene data show CDR1 as SGHTA and CDR2 as FQGTGA. Only in-frame clones appear in the TCRdb table, and some are missing; sequencing was by immunoSEQ multiplex PCR. The sample has just over 8,000 clones; 75% to 90% are singletons. The clonotype was recovered from a boy between 10 and 17 years old. The chain combines TRBV7-3 with TRBJ2-7; no definite D call. The sample was peripheral blood mononuclear cells (PBMCs). CDR3 sequence (DNA): TGTGCCAGCAGTCCTGGGGTGGGTTCCTACGAGCAGTACTTC. Translated, it gives CASSPGVGSYEQYF.